This passage covers 31 T cell receptor beta chains from one sample sequenced in a study of PD-1 blockade in classical Hodgkin lymphoma (dated by TCRdb to 2020 to 2022). Receptors were amplified or captured by the immunoSEQ multiplex PCR assay. TCRdb carries this immuneACCESS record with in-frame sequences only. Its versions omit some clonotypes, under half of them owing to an unresolved V gene in the studies checked, with the rest unexplained. Counted in this sample were roughly 140,000 clones; around four fifths of them appeared once. Together, the top ten hold about 9.2% of the sample. What this sample's time point label stands for: cycle 2 day 1 (C2D1) of nivolumab. Every trial patient had relapsed following autologous stem cell transplantation, and prior brentuximab vedotin exposure was what differed among cohorts A, B and C. The sequences come from peripheral blood mononuclear cells (PBMCs), collected before the second cycle of nivolumab. The receptors were gathered from a human donor with classical Hodgkin lymphoma.

This clone has only one observation. This chain joins TRBV6-5 and TRBJ1-2, with TRBD1 identical over 9 bases. The ends lost 4 bases at V and 6 bases at J; junction bases unmatched: 9. Per the germline V gene, CDR1 is MNHEY and CDR2 is SVGAGI. The CDR3 sequence is 15 residues long. The CDR3 reads CASSSPGQGGDGYTF. The CDR3, as DNA: TGTGCCAGCAGTTCCCCGGGACAGGGTGGGGATGGCTACACCTTC.

The chain recombines TRBV6-6 with TRBJ1-1; no definite D call. Trimming removed 2 bases at V and 6 bases at J, with 16 bases between. CDR1 and CDR2 (germline): MNHNY, SVGAGI (reference sequence). The CDR3 length is 15 residues. The CDR3: CASSYAQQGGPEAFF. The CDR3 DNA is TGTGCCAGCAGTTACGCCCAGCAAGGAGGCCCTGAAGCTTTCTTT.

J is TRBJ2-1 and V is TRBV6-6; TRBD2 aligns across 14 bases. Germline CDR1 reads MNHNY; CDR2 reads SVGAGI (reference sequence). CDR3 size: 15 residues. With V trimmed by 6 bases and J by 9 bases, 7 bases remained unmatched. This CDR3 is CASSPGLAGAGEQFF. The CDR3 nucleotides read TGTGCCAGCAGCCCGGGACTAGCGGGAGCGGGTGAGCAGTTCTTC.

This clone was detected once. This chain connects TRBV6-5 to TRBJ1-2; D is uncertain. Germline V gene lookup returns CDR1 MNHEY and CDR2 SVGAGI. V gave up 0 bases and J gave up 9 bases, with 20 bases separating them. This CDR3 spans 16 amino acids. This CDR3 reads CASSYSRAQIFRSYTF. CDR3 sequence (DNA): TGTGCCAGCAGTTACTCGCGGGCTCAGATTTTTCGAAGCTACACCTTC.

The CDR3: CASSYPRTGGLYEQYF. The CDR3 nucleotides are TGCGCCAGCAGTTACCCTCGGACAGGGGGCCTCTACGAGCAGTACTTC. V is TRBV23-1 and J is TRBJ2-7, with 11 bases identical to TRBD1. TRBV23-1 is an ORF; its function is uncertain. V lost 5 bases, J lost 3 bases, and 9 bases stayed unmatched. This CDR3 region has 16 residues.

The CDR3 nucleotides read TGTGCCAGCAGTTCTCCGGGACAGGGAGCAGATACGCAGTATTTT. The encoded protein is CASSSPGQGADTQYF. The rearrangement links TRBV27 to TRBJ2-3; 9 bases match TRBD1. CDR1 is MNHEY, CDR2 SMNVEV, per germline (reference sequence). J gave up 4 bases and V 4 bases, and 6 bases lay outside the gene matches. The CDR3 runs 15 residues.

The V and J genes are TRBV5-1 and TRBJ2-7, with TRBD1 matching 8 bases. Germline V gives CDR1 SGHRS, CDR2 YFSETQ. With V trimmed by 5 bases and J by 4 bases, 5 bases remained unmatched. CDR3 length: 13 amino acids. The CDR3 sequence is CASRNQGAYEQYF. The CDR3, as DNA: TGCGCCAGCAGGAATCAGGGGGCTTACGAGCAGTACTTC. The whole variable domain, remainder taken from reference TRBV5-1 and TRBJ2-7, is KAGVTQTPRYLIKTRGQQVTLSCSPISGHRSVSWYQQTPGQGLQFLFEYFSETQRNKGNFPGRFSGRQFSNSRSEMNVSTLELGDSALYLCASRNQGAYEQYFGPGTRLTVT.

This clone was observed many times. This chain uses TRBV4-2 with TRBJ1-1; D is ambiguous. Trimming took off 0 bases at V and 6 bases at J, with 14 bases between the two ends. The CDR3 runs 15 residues. Germline lookup yields CDR1 LGHNA and CDR2 YNFKEQ. CDR3 sequence: CASSQDPRGLAEAFF. CDR3 DNA sequence: TGTGCCAGCAGCCAAGATCCGCGTGGACTGGCTGAAGCTTTCTTT.

The V call is TRBV6-5, the J call TRBJ1-3; D remains unclear. Germline lookup yields CDR1 MNHEY and CDR2 SVGAGI. The CDR3 contains 13 residues. Trimming took off 2 bases at V and 8 bases at J, with 10 bases between the two ends. CDR3 in amino acids: CASSYSRGDTIYF. The CDR3 DNA reads TGTGCCAGCAGTTACAGTCGGGGAGACACCATATATTTT.

The rearrangement links TRBV6-1 to TRBJ2-7, with TRBD1 identical over 10 bases. V gave up 0 bases and J gave up 2 bases; unmatched junction bases: 4. The CDR3 spans 16 residues. The germline CDR1 and CDR2 sequences are MNHNS and SASEGT. The CDR3 here is CASSEALTGGPYEQYF. For the CDR3, the DNA is TGTGCCAGCAGTGAAGCGCTGACAGGGGGCCCCTACGAGCAGTACTTC.

In DNA form, the CDR3 reads TGTGCCAGCACAGGGACTAGCGGGGAGGATACGCAGTATTTT. Translating it yields CASTGTSGEDTQYF. This rearrangement joins TRBV6-5 to TRBJ2-3, with 13 bases matching TRBD2. This CDR3 region has 14 residues. The germline V gene has CDR1 MNHEY and CDR2 SVGAGI. J was trimmed by 6 bases and V by 7 bases; bases with no gene match: 4.

The CDR3 sequence: CASSRRQGWHEQYF. CDR3 sequence (DNA): TGTGCCAGCAGTCGCAGACAGGGTTGGCACGAGCAGTACTTC. The V gene is TRBV27, the J gene TRBJ2-7; 7 nucleotides align to TRBD1. The CDR3 length is 14 residues. From germline, CDR1 is MNHEY and CDR2 SMNVEV (reference sequence). The trim removed 5 bases at V and 5 bases at J, leaving 9 bases unmatched.

The J gene is TRBJ1-4, the V gene TRBV9, with D possibly TRBD1 on 6 matching bases. Trimming shortened V by 1 base and J by 8 bases, and 12 bases separated the two germline ends. The V gene's germline CDR1 is SGDLS and CDR2 YYNGEE. This CDR3 has 14 amino acids. The CDR3 protein is CASSVTGAGEKLFF. The CDR3 DNA reads TGTGCCAGCAGCGTAACGGGGGCTGGAGAAAAACTGTTTTTT.

With regard to this clone: One end of the junction varies from germline; a read error may be responsible. The chain joins TRBV6-6 to TRBJ2-7; D is perhaps TRBD1 or TRBD2 (6 bases each). CDR1 is MNHNY, CDR2 SVGAGI, per germline (reference sequence). The CDR3 sequence is 14 residues long. The CDR3 region has the DNA TGTGCCAGCAGTTACCCGGGGGCAACCTACGGGCAGTACTTC. This sequence encodes CASSYPGATYGQYF.

This clone was counted once. The chain couples TRBV19 to TRBJ2-5, with D maybe TRBD2 (5 bases). Deletions cut 5 bases from V and 0 bases from J, with 10 bases between. Germline CDR1 reads LNHDA; CDR2 reads SQIVND (reference sequence). CDR3 length: 14 residues. The CDR3 nucleotides read TGTGCCAGTAGTGTCCTAGCTGACCAAGAGACCCAGTACTTC. The encoded protein is CASSVLADQETQYF.

The chain carries TRBV6-5 and TRBJ1-2; D remains unclear. The V gene lost 6 bases and the J gene lost 0 bases, with 11 bases spanning the gap. In germline, CDR1 is MNHEY, CDR2 SVGAGI. CDR3 length: 14 amino acids. CDR3 bases: TGTGCCAGCAGCGCCAGTCCCGCTAACTATGGCTACACCTTC. Amino acid sequence: CASSASPANYGYTF.

The chain uses TRBV18 and TRBJ2-7; D possibly matches TRBD1 or TRBD2 (5 bases each). Per germline, CDR1 KGHSH and CDR2 LQKENI. CDR3 size: 14 residues. Trimming took off 4 bases at V and 4 bases at J, with 14 bases between the two ends. In nucleotides, the CDR3 is TGTGCCAGCTCACTTCAGGGACGACAGTACGAGCAGTACTTC. It specifies CASSLQGRQYEQYF.

The chain carries TRBV6-6 and TRBJ2-7; the D is unclear. Germline lookup yields CDR1 MNHNY and CDR2 SVGAGI (reference sequence). The CDR3 spans 14 residues. Trimming pared 0 bases from V and 4 bases from J, leaving 10 bases between. CDR3 region: CASSYSSGLYEQYF. DNA for the CDR3: TGTGCCAGCAGTTACTCGTCCGGGCTATACGAGCAGTACTTC.

This clone was seen only a few times. This sequence joins TRBV4-2 and TRBJ1-5; 9 bases are shared with TRBD1. The CDR3 runs to 16 residues. From germline, CDR1 is LGHNA and CDR2 YNFKEQ. Trimming at V came to 3 bases and at J to 1 base, leaving 4 bases not matched to a gene. CDR3 sequence reads: CASSQAGQGSNQPQHF. CDR3 in DNA: TGTGCCAGCAGCCAGGCGGGACAGGGCAGCAATCAGCCCCAGCATTTT.

The chain is built from TRBV6-1 and TRBJ2-3, with D unresolved. The CDR3 consists of 16 residues. V was trimmed by 2 bases and J by 0 bases, leaving 12 bases between them. Germline-derived CDR1 and CDR2 are MNHNS and SASEGT. The DNA of the CDR3 is TGTGCCAGCAGTGAACACCGGGCCTCTAGCACAGATACGCAGTATTTT. Translated, it gives CASSEHRASSTDTQYF.

V and J are TRBV7-2 and TRBJ2-5, with D unresolved. This CDR3 contains 16 residues. Between the trimmed V and J ends, which lost 0 bases and 0 bases, there was a span of 11 bases. Germline CDR1 is SGHTA and CDR2 is FQGNSA. CDR3 residues: CASSLAKGSYQETQYF. For the CDR3, the DNA is TGTGCCAGCAGCTTAGCGAAGGGCAGTTACCAAGAGACCCAGTACTTC.

V gene TRBV7-9 combines with J gene TRBJ2-1; 9 bases match TRBD1. This CDR3 has 16 residues. Germline V gene sequence: CDR1 SEHNR, CDR2 FQNEAQ (reference sequence). V shed 1 base, J shed 8 bases, and the junction held 9 bases outside the gene matches. The CDR3 loop reads CASSLVMTGGPYEQFF. CDR3 bases: TGTGCCAGCAGCTTAGTAATGACAGGGGGTCCGTATGAGCAGTTCTTC.

The chain is built from TRBV7-2 and TRBJ1-2; 8 positions match TRBD1. The V segment lost 2 bases and the J segment 5 bases; nucleotides outside the gene matches: 4. Germline-derived CDR1 and CDR2 are SGHTA and FQGNSA. This CDR3 has 14 residues. The chain's CDR3 is CASSLTTGVYGYTF. The CDR3, as DNA: TGTGCCAGCAGCTTAACGACAGGGGTTTATGGCTACACCTTC.

The rearrangement joins TRBV19 to TRBJ1-6; 7 nucleotides line up with TRBD1. Germline-derived CDR1 and CDR2 are LNHDA and SQIVND (reference sequence). The CDR3 runs to 15 residues. Trimming removed 4 bases from V and 10 bases from J; junction bases left unmatched: 10. The CDR3 DNA follows: TGTGCCAGTAGTACCCCAGGGACAGTATTGTCACCCCTCCACTTT. It codes for CASSTPGTVLSPLHF.

The chain recombines TRBV25-1 with TRBJ1-3, with TRBD1 identical over 10 bases. V lost 8 bases, J lost 4 bases, and 11 bases stayed unmatched. Germline-derived CDR1 and CDR2 are MGHDK and SYGVNS. The CDR3 sequence is 16 residues long. In DNA form, the CDR3 reads TGTGCCAGCGGAGGACCGACAGGGGGCTTGGGAAACACCATATATTTT. This gives the protein CASGGPTGGLGNTIYF.

In its sample, this clone was seen a few times. V usage is TRBV2 and J usage is TRBJ1-5, with TRBD1 identical over 8 bases. This CDR3 has 14 residues. V lost 5 bases to trimming and J lost 7 bases; unmatched junction nucleotides: 7. Germline loops: CDR1 SNHLY, CDR2 FYNNEI. The CDR3 sequence: CASSIGQGAQPQHF. DNA of the CDR3: TGTGCCAGCAGTATCGGACAGGGTGCCCAGCCCCAGCATTTT.

This chain uses TRBV2 with TRBJ2-2; TRBD1 aligns across 9 bases. The CDR3 extends over 15 amino acids. Per germline, CDR1 SNHLY and CDR2 FYNNEI. With 6 bases clipped from V and 6 bases from J, the junction kept 8 bases outside the gene matches. The CDR3 DNA sequence: TGTGCCAGCAGCCGGGACAGGGACATCGCCGGGGAGCTGTTTTTT. It translates to CASSRDRDIAGELFF.

V gene TRBV5-1 combines with J gene TRBJ2-2; D possibly matches TRBD1 or TRBD2 (6 bases each). The CDR3 is 15 residues long. Germline CDR1 is SGHRS and CDR2 is YFSETQ. The V end was cut by 4 bases, the J end by 5 bases, with 15 bases between. CDR3 sequence reads: CASSRLGAGTGELFF. The CDR3, as DNA: TGCGCCAGCAGCCGTTTGGGGGCGGGGACCGGGGAGCTGTTTTTT.

This chain connects TRBV9 to TRBJ2-2; possibly TRBD1 for D (6 bases). This CDR3 is 16 amino acids long. With 0 bases removed from V and 0 bases from J, the gap between germline ends came to 9 bases. Germline CDR1 reads SGDLS; CDR2 reads YYNGEE. CDR3 region: CASSVGWGPNTGELFF. The CDR3 DNA reads as TGTGCCAGCAGCGTAGGTTGGGGGCCGAACACCGGGGAGCTGTTTTTT. Full variable domain (outside the CDR3, taken from reference TRBV9 and TRBJ2-2): DSGVTQTPKHLITATGQRVTLRCSPRSGDLSVYWYQQSLDQGLQFLIQYYNGEERAKGNILERFSAQQFPDLHSELNLSSLELGDSALYFCASSVGWGPNTGELFFGEGSRLTVL.

V usage is TRBV19 and J usage is TRBJ2-3; a possible D gene is TRBD1 (6 bases). Deletions cut 9 bases from V and 2 bases from J, with 12 bases between. The germline gives CDR1 LNHDA, CDR2 SQIVND (reference sequence). The CDR3 totals 13 residues. Here the CDR3 reads CASRQENTDTQYF. CDR3 nucleotides: TGTGCCAGCCGACAGGAGAACACAGATACGCAGTATTTT.

The rearrangement uses TRBV28 and TRBJ1-2; no firm D call. Germline-derived CDR1 and CDR2 are MDHEN and SYDVKM. The CDR3 consists of 12 residues. V was pared by 3 bases and J by 4 bases, with 6 bases between. This chain's CDR3 is CASSFSGYGYTF. The CDR3 DNA sequence: TGTGCCAGCAGTTTCTCCGGCTATGGCTACACCTTC.